The present entry profiles one T cell receptor beta chain with its context. The CDR3 spans 13 residues. Germline V gene lookup returns CDR1 SGHKS and CDR2 YYEKEE (reference sequence). V was shortened by 3 bases and J by 5 bases, with 11 bases between the two germline ends. The sample is drawn from a study of blood T cell repertoires in COVID-19. Libraries were prepared by immunoSEQ multiplex PCR; TCRdb keeps only in-frame clonotypes and omits some of them. Of approximately 300,000 clones detected, around 88% appear once; the ten largest clones hold about 1.2%. The sequenced material came from peripheral blood. The chain uses TRBV5-5 and TRBJ2-5; D gene ambiguous. This sequence was found in a woman aged 50 to 60 with acute or convalescent COVID-19. DNA of the CDR3: TGTGCCAGCAGCTCTACCACCTTGGAGACCCAGTACTTC. Translating gives CASSSTTLETQYF.